This TCR beta chain was identified during a study of CD8 T cells in Susac syndrome. Reverse transcription of 0.5 to 1 ug RNA was performed with random hexamers. TCRdb called the immunoSEQ multiplex PCR reads again in MiXCR, with one record for every CDR3 protein. The top ten clones hold around 0.1% of a sample with 150,000 to 200,000 distinct CDR3 sequences, around 90% of them seen once. Trimming cost V 4 bases and J 6 bases, with 9 bases left between them. Germline V gives CDR1 SGDLS, CDR2 YYNGEE. This CDR3 has 12 residues. The source material was CD4+ T cells from PBMCs. The sequence derives from a human donor with Susac syndrome. The genes are TRBV9 and TRBJ2-3; D is undetermined. This CDR3 is CASSPLLDTQYF. CDR3 nucleotide sequence: TGTGCCAGCAGCCCTCTGCTGGATACGCAGTATTTT.